This record concerns one TCR beta chain sequence. CDR1 and CDR2 (germline): MGHRA, YSYEKL. The CDR3 consists of 15 residues. Between the trimmed V and J ends, which lost 0 bases and 0 bases, there was a span of 6 bases. Libraries were prepared by immunoSEQ multiplex PCR; TCRdb keeps only in-frame clonotypes and omits some of them. The sample holds tens of thousands of clones, around 93% seen once. This entry belongs to a study of T cell changes during pregnancy in multiple sclerosis. Material: peripheral blood, obtained in the third trimester of pregnancy. The clonotype comes from a female donor in good health, enrolled as a control in a pregnancy study. The V and J genes are TRBV4-1 and TRBJ1-3; unclear D gene. CDR3 sequence reads: CASSQDSRSGNTIYF. Here the CDR3 DNA reads TGCGCCAGCAGCCAAGATTCCCGCTCTGGAAACACCATATATTTT.